The 6 T cell receptor beta chains below all came from one sample that was sequenced in a study of blood T cell repertoires in COVID-19. The assay was immunoSEQ multiplex PCR, and TCRdb's table has in-frame clones only and misses some. Here the sample spans 130,000 or so clones, about 85% being singletons. The sample taken for sequencing was peripheral blood. The receptors shown here come from a man aged 55 to 70 with acute or convalescent COVID-19.

The rearrangement joins TRBV4-3 to TRBJ1-1; 7 nucleotides line up with TRBD1. V gave up 4 bases and J gave up 4 bases; unmatched junction bases: 3. The CDR3 extends over 13 amino acids. CDR1 and CDR2 (germline): LGHNA, YSLEER. CDR3 residues: CASSLGQTTEAFF. CDR3 sequence (DNA): TGCGCCAGCAGCCTGGGACAGACCACTGAAGCTTTCTTT.

The chain couples TRBV5-6 to TRBJ1-5, with 10 bases lining up with TRBD1. The V gene's germline CDR1 is SGHDT and CDR2 YYEEEE. CDR3 length: 14 residues. Trimming at V came to 4 bases and at J to 5 bases, leaving 3 bases not matched to a gene. CDR3 sequence (DNA): TGTGCCAGCAGCCGCGGACAGGGGGATCAGCCCCAGCATTTT. Residues: CASSRGQGDQPQHF.

This clone is a singleton in its sample. The chain uses TRBV28 and TRBJ2-5; 7 bases map to TRBD1. Germline V gives CDR1 MDHEN, CDR2 SYDVKM. The J segment lost 0 bases and the V segment lost 7 bases, leaving 8 bases of the junction unmatched. This CDR3 has 15 residues. This CDR3 reads CASNPGQRYQETQYF. CDR3 DNA sequence: TGTGCCAGCAATCCGGGACAGCGGTACCAAGAGACCCAGTACTTC.

The chain has TRBV9 and TRBJ2-7; a weak D match, TRBD1 (5 bases). This CDR3 has 13 residues. Germline V gene sequence: CDR1 SGDLS, CDR2 YYNGEE. V lost 1 base, J lost 5 bases, and 10 bases lay in between. DNA for the CDR3: TGTGCCAGCAGCGTACAGGGTTTGAACGAGCAGTACTTC. Protein product: CASSVQGLNEQYF. Combining the CDR3 with reference TRBV9 and TRBJ2-7 gives the whole variable domain DSGVTQTPKHLITATGQRVTLRCSPRSGDLSVYWYQQSLDQGLQFLIQYYNGEERAKGNILERFSAQQFPDLHSELNLSSLELGDSALYFCASSVQGLNEQYFGPGTRLTVT.

The V and J genes are TRBV10-3 and TRBJ1-1, with 7 bases lining up with TRBD1. The CDR3 runs to 13 residues. Trimming cost V 7 bases and J 1 base; bases outside gene matches: 3. Germline V gene data show CDR1 as ENHRY and CDR2 as SYGVKD. In DNA, the CDR3 is TGTGCCATCAAGGAGGGGGCGAACACTGAAGCTTTCTTT. Residues: CAIKEGANTEAFF.

The chain couples TRBV5-8 to TRBJ2-2; D unclear. The germline V gene has CDR1 SGHTS and CDR2 YDEGEE. This CDR3 has 12 amino acids. V dropped 5 bases and J dropped 3 bases, with 5 bases sitting between them. The CDR3 region is CASSRYTGELFF. The CDR3 DNA reads TGTGCCAGCAGTCGGTACACCGGGGAGCTGTTTTTT.